These 21 T cell receptor beta chains were sequenced from one sample in a study of Graves' ophthalmopathy and Graves' hyperthyroidism. For repertoire sequencing, the TCR beta CDR3 regions were amplified from RNA transcripts. The authors performed first-round RT-PCR with HTBI primers and then a second-round multiplex PCR. Each CDR3 protein is one row after TCRdb ran MiXCR on the multiplex PCR reads. The data contain 200,000 to 250,000 distinct CDR3 sequences, approximately 21% of them singletons. The specimen was peripheral blood. The source of these receptors is a woman aged 50 to 60 with Graves' ophthalmopathy.

In this sample, this clonotype turned up many times. This rearrangement joins TRBV28 to TRBJ1-1; TRBD1 is a possible D gene (5 bases). Germline V gives CDR1 MDHEN, CDR2 SYDVKM. The V gene lost 3 bases and the J gene lost 4 bases, with 9 bases spanning the gap. CDR3 size: 13 residues. CDR3 loop: CASSLFGGTEAFF. CDR3 coding DNA: TGTGCCAGCAGTTTGTTTGGGGGCACTGAAGCTTTCTTT.

This clonotype was counted many times. The chain carries TRBV6-1 and TRBJ2-5; 8 nucleotides line up with TRBD2. Germline CDR1 and CDR2: MNHNS and SASEGT. This CDR3 comprises 16 residues. Germline trimming cut 2 bases from V and 2 bases from J; bases unmatched to any gene: 7. The CDR3 nucleotides are TGTGCCAGCAGTGAATTGGCGGGAGGACCTCAAGAGACCCAGTACTTC. This encodes CASSELAGGPQETQYF.

The V and J genes are TRBV12-3 or TRBV12-4 and TRBJ1-2, with D possibly being TRBD1 (6 bases). The CDR3 contains 14 residues. V lost 3 bases to trimming and J lost 4 bases, with 12 bases between them. The CDR3 sequence is CASSFGTLGYGYTF. CDR3 coding DNA: TGTGCCAGCAGTTTCGGGACACTTGGCTATGGCTACACCTTC.

This clonotype has at least ten counts. The rearrangement joins TRBV7-8 to TRBJ2-2; unclear D gene. Per germline, CDR1 SGHVS and CDR2 FQNEAQ. The CDR3 has 14 amino acids. Trimming pared 1 base from V and 8 bases from J, leaving 11 bases between. In DNA, the CDR3 is TGTGCCAGCAGCTTAGACGTAGGGTATGGGGAGCTGTTTTTT. This encodes CASSLDVGYGELFF. Supplemented by reference TRBV7-8 and TRBJ2-2, the full variable domain reads GAGVSQSPRYKVAKRGQDVALRCDPISGHVSLFWYQQALGQGPEFLTYFQNEAQLDKSGLPSDRFFAERPEGSVSTLKIQRTQQEDSAVYLCASSLDVGYGELFFGEGSRLTVL.

This clonotype was recorded at least ten times. V and J are TRBV2 and TRBJ1-5; 7 bases line up with TRBD1. Germline CDR1 SNHLY, CDR2 FYNNEI. The J segment lost 2 bases and the V segment lost 7 bases, leaving 5 bases of the junction unmatched. This CDR3 has 14 residues. CDR3 protein: CASTGGAGNQPQHF. CDR3 nucleotides: TGTGCCAGCACAGGGGGGGCCGGCAATCAGCCCCAGCATTTT.

This chain joins TRBV6-1 and TRBJ2-1; 8 nucleotides line up with TRBD1. V gave up 6 bases and J gave up 5 bases; unmatched junction bases: 9. The CDR3 contains 15 residues. Germline V lookup: CDR1 MNHNS, CDR2 SASEGT. The CDR3 reads CASRPTGTGDNEQFF. The DNA for the CDR3 is TGTGCCAGCAGGCCTACCGGGACAGGAGACAATGAGCAGTTCTTC.

This clonotype was observed at least ten times. The V call is TRBV7-8, the J call TRBJ2-7; 7 bases agree with TRBD2. The CDR3 runs to 14 residues. Per the germline V gene, CDR1 is SGHVS and CDR2 is FQNEAQ. V shed 1 base and J 4 bases; nucleotides not matched to a gene: 4. The CDR3 is CASSLVGRNYEQYF. The CDR3 DNA reads as TGTGCCAGCAGCTTAGTCGGGAGGAATTACGAGCAGTACTTC.

The chain's CDR3 is CASTNWDNTEAFF. In DNA, the CDR3 is TGTGCCAGCACCAATTGGGACAACACTGAAGCTTTCTTT. The chain joins TRBV27 to TRBJ1-1; TRBD1 might be the D (5 bases). CDR1 is MNHEY, CDR2 SMNVEV, per germline (reference sequence). The ends were cut back, 7 bases at V and 2 bases at J, with 11 bases in the middle. The CDR3 spans 13 residues.

The chain recombines TRBV28 with TRBJ2-7; the match to TRBD1 covers 9 bases. Germline CDR1 reads MDHEN; CDR2 reads SYDVKM. The CDR3 loop spans 13 amino acids. J was trimmed by 4 bases and V by 7 bases; bases with no gene match: 5. CDR3 sequence (DNA): TGTGCCAGCAAACGGGGACAGGGTTACGAGCAGTACTTC. Its protein is CASKRGQGYEQYF.

Of note for this clonotype: A much larger clone lies one base from this, so it may be a read error. The chain has TRBV28 and TRBJ1-5; D is uncertain. Trimming removed 8 bases at V and 9 bases at J, with 11 bases between. This CDR3 is built from 11 residues. Germline-derived CDR1 and CDR2 are MDHEN and SYDVKM. CDR3 region: CASSISRPQHF. The CDR3 DNA reads as TGTGCCAGCTCCATCTCGAGGCCCCAGCATTTT.

The sample holds many counts of this clonotype. This chain links TRBV27 with TRBJ2-7; 11 nucleotides align to TRBD2. Germline values: CDR1 MNHEY, CDR2 SMNVEV (reference sequence). This CDR3 contains 15 residues. The trim removed 5 bases at V and 5 bases at J, leaving 8 bases unmatched. This chain's CDR3 is CASSPTSGSPHEQYF. The CDR3 DNA reads TGTGCCAGCAGTCCCACTAGCGGGAGCCCCCACGAGCAGTACTTC.

A few counts support this clonotype. V and J are TRBV28 and TRBJ2-3; D ambiguous. Looked up from germline, CDR1 is MDHEN and CDR2 is SYDVKM. The CDR3 loop spans 17 amino acids. Deletions cut 3 bases from V and 0 bases from J, with 16 bases between. The CDR3 here is CASSFSSVQSSTDTQYF. CDR3 DNA: TGTGCCAGCAGTTTCAGTTCCGTCCAGAGTAGCACAGATACGCAGTATTTT. Together with reference TRBV28 and TRBJ2-3, the CDR3 gives the full variable domain: DVKVTQSSRYLVKRTGEKVFLECVQDMDHENMFWYRQDPGLGLRLIYFSYDVKMKEKGDIPEGYSVSREKKERFSLILESASTNQTSMYLCASSFSSVQSSTDTQYFGPGTRLTVL.

On this clonotype: This clone may be a read error of a much larger clone one base away. V gene TRBV3-1 combines with J gene TRBJ2-5; D gene unclear. CDR3 size: 13 residues. V shed 7 bases and J shed 7 bases, with 16 bases lying between them. Per germline, CDR1 LGHDT and CDR2 YNNKEL (reference sequence). CDR3 bases: TGTGCCAGCACGCTAAGTGGGCGCGTGACCCAGTACTTC. Protein: CASTLSGRVTQYF.

This rearrangement joins TRBV12-3 or TRBV12-4 to TRBJ2-7, with D unresolved. The CDR3 is made up of 12 amino acids. Trimming cost V 5 bases and J 4 bases, with 9 bases left between them. CDR3 DNA sequence: TGTGCCAGCAGTCGCCCGGATTACGAGCAGTACTTC. This codes for CASSRPDYEQYF.

This clonotype was counted many times. The rearrangement joins TRBV12-3 or TRBV12-4 to TRBJ1-1; no firm D call. Trimming took 3 bases from V and 6 from J, leaving 8 bases between them. The CDR3 loop spans 12 amino acids. Here the CDR3 reads CASSFGGPEAFF. The DNA for the CDR3 is TGTGCCAGCAGTTTTGGCGGGCCTGAAGCTTTCTTT.

This clonotype was seen ten or more times. The rearrangement joins TRBV19 to TRBJ1-2, with 9 positions matching TRBD1. The CDR3 totals 13 residues. Unmatched junction bases numbered 9, after V lost 8 bases and J lost 8 bases. Germline CDR1 and CDR2: LNHDA and SQIVND (reference sequence). CDR3 sequence reads: CASSTGGEEGYTF. The CDR3 DNA reads TGTGCCAGTTCGACAGGGGGGGAAGAGGGCTACACCTTC.

Ten or more counts support this clonotype. The chain employs TRBV9 and TRBJ2-2; 7 bases are shared with TRBD2. CDR1 and CDR2 (germline): SGDLS, YYNGEE. The CDR3 is 13 amino acids. Germline trimming cut 7 bases from V and 6 bases from J; bases unmatched to any gene: 6. For the CDR3, the DNA is TGTGCCAGCGGTGGACTAGATTCCGGGGAGCTGTTTTTT. Translating it yields CASGGLDSGELFF. Combining the CDR3 with reference TRBV9 and TRBJ2-2 gives the whole variable domain DSGVTQTPKHLITATGQRVTLRCSPRSGDLSVYWYQQSLDQGLQFLIQYYNGEERAKGNILERFSAQQFPDLHSELNLSSLELGDSALYFCASGGLDSGELFFGEGSRLTVL.

The table lists this clonotype with a few counts. The chain recombines TRBV28 with TRBJ1-6; 7 bases are shared with TRBD1. The CDR3 runs to 14 residues. Trimming cost V 5 bases and J 14 bases; bases outside gene matches: 12. Germline CDR1 reads MDHEN; CDR2 reads SYDVKM. The CDR3 DNA follows: TGTGCCAGCAGTCTTTCTTCGACAGGGATCACCCTCCACTTT. Translated, it gives CASSLSSTGITLHF.

There are many counts of this clonotype. The chain has TRBV29-1 and TRBJ1-2, with 11 bases identical to TRBD1. The germline V gene encodes CDR1 SQVTM and CDR2 ANQGSEA. The CDR3 length is 16 residues. V gave up 0 bases and J gave up 8 bases; unmatched junction bases: 11. CDR3 nucleotides: TGCAGCGTTGAAGACGGACCTGGACAGGGGGCCTCGGGCTACACCTTC. Amino acid sequence: CSVEDGPGQGASGYTF.

This clonotype was seen at least ten times. The rearrangement uses TRBV10-3 and TRBJ2-7, with 13 bases aligning to TRBD2. V lost 4 bases to trimming and J lost 7 bases; unmatched junction nucleotides: 4. Germline values: CDR1 ENHRY, CDR2 SYGVKD. The CDR3 is 14 amino acids. The CDR3 spells CAISAGTSGIEQYF. CDR3 bases: TGTGCCATCAGTGCCGGGACTAGCGGGATTGAGCAGTACTTC.

In its sample, this clonotype was seen many times. V gene TRBV5-1 combines with J gene TRBJ2-2, with D perhaps TRBD1 or TRBD2 (6 bases each). Per germline, CDR1 SGHRS and CDR2 YFSETQ. The CDR3 is made up of 14 amino acids. The V and J ends lost 3 bases and 3 bases respectively, with 9 bases between them. The CDR3 DNA sequence: TGCGCCAGCAGCTCCGGGGGCCACACCGGGGAGCTGTTTTTT. Its protein product is CASSSGGHTGELFF.